The T cell receptor (beta chain) described here comes from a study of sequential checkpoint blockade in melanoma. Study-wide context: Each arm's sequence ended with maintenance nivolumab.

The protocol was immunoSEQ multiplex PCR, while the TCRdb copy is restricted to in-frame clones and leaves out a portion. The sample lists some 19,000 clones; about two thirds were seen once. This clone appeared once. The CDR3 sequence is 16 residues long. Germline V gene data show CDR1 as SGDLS and CDR2 as YYNGEE. V was pared by 0 bases and J by 0 bases, with 12 bases between. The treatment is: randomized to nivolumab then ipilimumab (arm A) or the reverse (arm B). PBMC sorting kept live CD3+CD8+ cells without CD19 or CD56. The TCR originated in a human donor with melanoma. The sequences come from CD8+ T cells sorted from blood (inferred from file names), collected from a patient given nivolumab and ipilimumab in sequence. The chain is built from TRBV9 and TRBJ1-2, with D possibly matching TRBD1 (6 bases). In nucleotides, the CDR3 is TGTGCCAGCAGCGTAGCGGGGGGCAACCCTAACTATGGCTACACCTTC. This codes for CASSVAGGNPNYGYTF. Together with reference TRBV9 and TRBJ1-2, the CDR3 gives the full variable domain: DSGVTQTPKHLITATGQRVTLRCSPRSGDLSVYWYQQSLDQGLQFLIQYYNGEERAKGNILERFSAQQFPDLHSELNLSSLELGDSALYFCASSVAGGNPNYGYTFGSGTRLTVV.